This TCR beta chain was found in a study of blood T cells in healthy people across ages. Study observations and caveats: As age increased, TCR beta diversity per million T cells fell in a roughly linear fashion. More naive CD4+ cells and higher diversity were found in long-lived than in aged donors. Across samples, TCR beta diversity tracked strongly with naive T cell percentage.

This CDR3 region has 15 residues. The junction had 0 bases not matched to a gene; V was cut back by 2 bases and J by 1 base. CDR1 and CDR2 from the germline V gene are LGHNA and YNFKEQ. Through a sample-barcoded 5' primer and a J-beta primer mix, a second PCR was run for about 6 to 12 cycles. MiXCR, run by TCRdb on the 5' RACE reads, gives a single entry per CDR3 protein. The sample has about 1.7 million distinct CDR3 sequences; 28% are singletons. Many counts were recorded for this clonotype. Its target is unknown. The rearrangement links TRBV4-2 to TRBJ2-4, with 9 positions matching TRBD2. The clonotype was recovered from a woman aged 25 to 45 in good health. Sequencing was done on a sample of blood. The CDR3 is CASSQLAGAKNIQYF. The CDR3 coding sequence is TGTGCCAGCAGCCAACTAGCGGGGGCCAAAAACATTCAGTACTTC.